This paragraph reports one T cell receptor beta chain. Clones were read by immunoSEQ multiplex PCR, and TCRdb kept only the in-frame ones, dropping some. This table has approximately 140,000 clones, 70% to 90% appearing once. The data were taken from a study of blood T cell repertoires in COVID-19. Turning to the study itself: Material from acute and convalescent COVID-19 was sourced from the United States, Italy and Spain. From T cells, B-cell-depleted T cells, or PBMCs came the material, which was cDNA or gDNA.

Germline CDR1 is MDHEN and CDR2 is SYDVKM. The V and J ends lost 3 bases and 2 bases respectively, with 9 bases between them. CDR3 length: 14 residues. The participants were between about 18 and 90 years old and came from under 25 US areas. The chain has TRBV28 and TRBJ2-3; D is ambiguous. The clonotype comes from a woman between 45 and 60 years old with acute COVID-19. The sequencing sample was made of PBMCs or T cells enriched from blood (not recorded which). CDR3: CASSLAQFTDTQYF. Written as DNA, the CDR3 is TGTGCCAGCAGTTTGGCCCAGTTCACAGATACGCAGTATTTT.